These 22 T cell receptor beta chains originate from one sample sequenced in a study of blood T cell repertoires in COVID-19. Only in-frame clones appear in the TCRdb table, and some are missing; sequencing was by immunoSEQ multiplex PCR. The sample comprises 380,000 or so clones, more than 65% of which are singletons, and 1.1% rests with the top ten. The sequencing sample was made of peripheral blood. These receptors were taken from a human donor with acute or convalescent COVID-19. The donor label of this sample is uncertain.

V is TRBV11-1 and J is TRBJ1-1; D call uncertain. The germline V gene has CDR1 SGHAT and CDR2 FQDESV (reference sequence). Trimming removed 6 bases at V and 0 bases at J, with 11 bases between. The CDR3 has 14 amino acids. The CDR3 sequence: CASSFRSMNTEAFF. CDR3 DNA: TGTGCCAGCAGTTTTCGCTCTATGAACACTGAAGCTTTCTTT.

V gene TRBV6-5 combines with J gene TRBJ1-6, with TRBD1 matching over 8 bases. The germline gives CDR1 MNHEY, CDR2 SVGAGI. This CDR3 contains 15 residues. Trimming took 5 bases from V and 9 from J; bases not matched to a gene: 9. The CDR3 nucleotides read TGTGCCAGCAGTATACCGACAGGGGATCTTTCACCCCTCCACTTT. Its protein is CASSIPTGDLSPLHF.

The rearrangement links TRBV6-5 to TRBJ1-2; the D is unclear. Germline-derived CDR1 and CDR2 are MNHEY and SVGAGI. Trimming shortened V by 6 bases and J by 8 bases, and 16 bases separated the two germline ends. The CDR3 runs to 13 residues. CDR3 sequence reads: CASRPRPGGGYTF. CDR3 coding DNA: TGTGCCAGCAGACCCCGGCCGGGCGGGGGCTACACCTTC.

This clone has a handful of counts. The V and J genes are TRBV7-2 and TRBJ1-5; D may be TRBD1 (5 bases). Germline V gene sequence: CDR1 SGHTA, CDR2 FQGNSA. The length of the CDR3 is 15 residues. V gave up 3 bases and J gave up 4 bases, with 13 bases separating them. CDR3 protein: CASSFQGASNQPQHF. The CDR3 DNA is TGTGCCAGCAGCTTCCAGGGCGCCTCAAATCAGCCCCAGCATTTT.

The J gene is TRBJ2-5, the V gene TRBV6-5; TRBD2 matches at 11 bases. Germline values: CDR1 MNHEY, CDR2 SVGAGI. This CDR3 comprises 15 residues. With 7 bases clipped from V and 4 bases from J, the junction kept 8 bases outside the gene matches. The CDR3 loop reads CASTYTGTSGETQYF. The DNA for the CDR3 is TGTGCCAGCACCTACACCGGGACTAGCGGAGAGACCCAGTACTTC.

This clone was seen once. The chain has TRBV6-2 or TRBV6-3 and TRBJ1-2; D not resolved. The CDR3 spans 16 residues. Per germline, CDR1 MNHEY and CDR2 SVGEGT. The ends were cut back, 2 bases at V and 2 bases at J, with 15 bases in the middle. CDR3 sequence: CASSYGGFRLNYGYTF. The CDR3 DNA follows: TGTGCCAGCAGTTACGGAGGGTTTCGGCTGAACTATGGCTACACCTTC.

The chain links TRBV2 to TRBJ1-1, with D possibly matching TRBD1 (5 bases). Deletions cut 5 bases from V and 7 bases from J, with 11 bases between. Germline V lookup: CDR1 SNHLY, CDR2 FYNNEI. The CDR3 covers 12 residues. CDR3 amino acids: CASSTQGLEAFF. The CDR3 nucleotides are TGTGCCAGCAGTACTCAGGGACTTGAAGCTTTCTTT.

CDR3 in amino acids: CASSQGPGNEKLFF. The CDR3 DNA sequence: TGTGCCAGCAGCCAAGGACCAGGGAATGAAAAACTGTTTTTT. The gene calls are TRBV3-1 (or the pseudogene TRBV3-2) and TRBJ1-4; the D gene is possibly TRBD1 (5 bases). The CDR3 has 14 amino acids. Germline V gene data show CDR1 as LGHDT and CDR2 as YNNKEL (reference sequence). With 1 base removed from V and 5 bases from J, the gap between germline ends came to 8 bases.

CDR3: CASSLSRVNTEAFF. In DNA, the CDR3 is TGTGCCAGCTCCCTATCGCGCGTGAACACTGAAGCTTTCTTT. The chain has TRBV18 and TRBJ1-1; D is undetermined. Germline CDR1 is KGHSH and CDR2 is LQKENI. The ends were cut back, 6 bases at V and 0 bases at J, with 11 bases in the middle. The CDR3 covers 14 residues.

The chain joins TRBV14 to TRBJ1-1, with a tentative D call TRBD1 (5 bases). Germline assignment: CDR1 SGHDN and CDR2 FVKESK. The CDR3 has 16 amino acids. With 4 bases removed from V and 5 bases from J, the gap between germline ends came to 20 bases. CDR3 loop: CASSPVWGGGGTEAFF. CDR3 nucleotides: TGTGCCAGCAGCCCGGTATGGGGCGGGGGGGGTACTGAAGCTTTCTTT. Full variable domain (missing parts from reference TRBV14 and TRBJ1-1): EAGVTQFPSHSVIEKGQTVTLRCDPISGHDNLYWYRRVMGKEIKFLLHFVKESKQDESGMPNNRFLAERTGGTYSTLKVQPAELEDSGVYFCASSPVWGGGGTEAFFGQGTRLTVV.

The rearrangement joins TRBV7-2 to TRBJ1-3; D ambiguous. From germline, CDR1 is SGHTA and CDR2 FQGNSA. This CDR3 contains 16 residues. With 3 bases removed from V and 0 bases from J, the gap between germline ends came to 12 bases. CDR3 amino acids: CASSFGGFYSGNTIYF. Here the CDR3 DNA reads TGTGCCAGCAGCTTCGGAGGGTTCTACTCTGGAAACACCATATATTTT.

The chain links TRBV9 to TRBJ1-1, with 8 bases matching TRBD1. Germline CDR1 is SGDLS and CDR2 is YYNGEE. After removal of 3 bases from V and 5 bases from J, the junction contained 6 bases not matched to a gene. The length of the CDR3 is 14 residues. CDR3 sequence (DNA): TGTGCCAGCAGCGGCCGACAGGGGCGGACTGAAGCTTTCTTT. It codes for CASSGRQGRTEAFF.

The chain links TRBV18 to TRBJ1-1, with 7 bases that match TRBD1. Germline values: CDR1 KGHSH, CDR2 LQKENI. V trimming: 3 bases; J trimming: 4 bases; junction bases outside the gene matches: 5. The CDR3 length is 14 residues. The CDR3 DNA sequence: TGTGCCAGCTCACCGACAGGGTTGGGCACTGAAGCTTTCTTT. Translated: CASSPTGLGTEAFF.

This chain connects TRBV28 to TRBJ1-4; TRBD1 agrees at 7 bases. This CDR3 region has 13 residues. Looked up from germline, CDR1 is MDHEN and CDR2 is SYDVKM. V shed 5 bases, J shed 6 bases, and the junction held 3 bases outside the gene matches. This CDR3 reads CASSQGGYEKLFF. The DNA of the CDR3 is TGTGCCAGCAGTCAGGGGGGATATGAAAAACTGTTTTTT.

This clone was counted a few times. The genes are TRBV4-2 and TRBJ1-5; possibly TRBD1 for D (6 bases). Germline V gives CDR1 LGHNA, CDR2 YNFKEQ. Trimming removed 0 bases at V and 0 bases at J, with 9 bases between. The CDR3 length is 16 residues. CDR3 protein: CASSQELGGSNQPQHF. Written as DNA, the CDR3 is TGTGCCAGCAGCCAAGAATTAGGGGGTAGCAATCAGCCCCAGCATTTT.

The chain couples TRBV30 to TRBJ1-1, with D tentatively TRBD1 (5 bases). The length of the CDR3 is 12 residues. The germline gives CDR1 GTSNPN, CDR2 SVGIG (reference sequence). V was pared by 2 bases and J by 8 bases, with 12 bases between. CDR3 DNA: TGTGCCTGGAGTCTCAATAGGGGAGAAGCTTTCTTT. It yields the protein CAWSLNRGEAFF.

The CDR3 nucleotides read TGTGCCAGCAGCTTAGAGGCGGGCATGAACACTGAAGCTTTCTTT. It codes for CASSLEAGMNTEAFF. This chain uses TRBV7-8 with TRBJ1-1; no reliable D call. The CDR3 contains 15 residues. The germline V gene has CDR1 SGHVS and CDR2 FQNEAQ. V dropped 1 base and J dropped 0 bases, with 9 bases sitting between them.

This clone was picked up a small number of times. The rearrangement uses TRBV28 and TRBJ1-4; TRBD1 matches 11 bases. Germline V gene sequence: CDR1 MDHEN, CDR2 SYDVKM. V was clipped by 0 bases and J by 12 bases; unmatched bases: 0. The CDR3 length is 13 residues. The CDR3 loop reads CASSLWGQGELFF. CDR3 bases: TGTGCCAGCAGTTTATGGGGACAGGGGGAACTGTTTTTT.

The rearrangement joins TRBV10-3 to TRBJ2-5, with 9 bases that match TRBD2. J was trimmed by 5 bases and V by 0 bases; bases with no gene match: 7. The CDR3 runs 16 residues. Germline-derived CDR1 and CDR2 are ENHRY and SYGVKD. The CDR3 sequence: CAISESSGGLMETQYF. In DNA form, the CDR3 reads TGTGCCATCAGTGAGTCCAGCGGGGGGTTAATGGAGACCCAGTACTTC.

The chain joins TRBV27 to TRBJ1-1, with 10 bases lining up with TRBD1. Trimming took 5 bases from V and 1 from J; bases not matched to a gene: 10. The CDR3 runs to 17 residues. Germline V gene lookup returns CDR1 MNHEY and CDR2 SMNVEV (reference sequence). CDR3 amino acids: CASSPRDRGPRNTEAFF. The CDR3 DNA is TGTGCCAGCAGTCCCCGGGACAGGGGACCCCGGAACACTGAAGCTTTCTTT.

V is TRBV16 and J is TRBJ1-5; D perhaps matches TRBD1 (5 bases). There are 15 residues in the CDR3. Per the germline V gene, CDR1 is KGHSY and CDR2 is FQNENV. Between the trimmed V and J ends, which lost 4 bases and 3 bases, there was a span of 13 bases. As DNA, the CDR3 is TGTGCCAGCAGCCGAGCCAGGGTGCCCAATCAGCCCCAGCATTTT. As protein: CASSRARVPNQPQHF. The full variable domain, with the rest looked up from reference TRBV16 and TRBJ1-5, is GEEVAQTPKHLVRGEGQKAKLYCAPIKGHSYVFWYQQVLKNEFKFLISFQNENVFDETGMPKERFSAKCLPNSPCSLEIQATKLEDSAVYFCASSRARVPNQPQHFGDGTRLSIL.

The chain couples TRBV5-1 to TRBJ2-1, with no clear D. V lost 0 bases and J 3 bases, leaving 10 bases between the germline ends. The CDR3 contains 15 residues. Per germline, CDR1 SGHRS and CDR2 YFSETQ. In DNA form, the CDR3 reads TGCGCCAGCAGCTTGGGCCAGATCTTCTACAATGAGCAGTTCTTC. Protein: CASSLGQIFYNEQFF.